This entry lists 11 T cell receptor beta chains sequenced from one sample in a study of cytotoxic CD8 clonotypes in ibrutinib-treated CLL. Clones were read by immunoSEQ multiplex PCR, and TCRdb kept only the in-frame ones, dropping some. Found here are 250,000 or so clones, 60% to 75% of them singletons; the top ten hold 15% to 19%. Sequencing used PBMCs, obtained after 24 months of ibrutinib treatment. The receptors originated from a human donor with chronic lymphocytic leukemia.

CDR3 DNA: TGTGCCAGCAGTTCTACACCCCTCCTAGCGGGCGGTTCGGGGGAGCTGTTTTTT. This translates into CASSSTPLLAGGSGELFF. The rearrangement uses TRBV28 and TRBJ2-2; 8 positions match TRBD2. Looked up from germline, CDR1 is MDHEN and CDR2 is SYDVKM. The CDR3 is made up of 18 amino acids. Trimming at V came to 4 bases and at J to 8 bases, leaving 18 bases not matched to a gene.

The V call is TRBV7-8, the J call TRBJ1-1, with 8 bases matching TRBD1. The CDR3 totals 16 residues. Per the germline V gene, CDR1 is SGHVS and CDR2 is FQNEAQ. Trimming took 8 bases from V and 1 from J; bases not matched to a gene: 12. In DNA, the CDR3 is TGTGCCAGCCGCAACCCAGGGACAGGTAGGAACACTGAAGCTTTCTTT. Its protein product is CASRNPGTGRNTEAFF.

This chain joins TRBV20-1 and TRBJ1-1, with D perhaps TRBD1 (5 bases). Germline V CDR1 and CDR2: DFQATT, SNEGSKA (reference sequence). The length of the CDR3 is 11 residues. V lost 5 bases and J 8 bases, leaving 12 bases between the germline ends. The CDR3 DNA reads TGCAGTGCTCCAGACAGCATAGAAGCTTTCTTT. This codes for CSAPDSIEAFF.

The chain employs TRBV7-2 and TRBJ2-7; D might be TRBD2 (6 bases). Trimming cost V 4 bases and J 6 bases, with 16 bases left between them. The germline gives CDR1 SGHTA, CDR2 FQGNSA. CDR3 length equals 14 residues. The CDR3 here is CASSYRDSSGEQYF. CDR3 DNA: TGTGCCAGCAGCTATCGGGACTCCTCCGGCGAGCAGTACTTC.

The chain uses TRBV2 and TRBJ1-5; 7 bases agree with TRBD1. Germline V gene lookup returns CDR1 SNHLY and CDR2 FYNNEI. CDR3 size: 15 residues. J gave up 6 bases and V 3 bases, and 8 bases lay outside the gene matches. The CDR3 here is CASSERRGGTQPQHF. The CDR3 bases are TGTGCCAGCAGTGAGCGTAGAGGGGGCACTCAGCCCCAGCATTTT.

The rearrangement uses TRBV7-9 and TRBJ1-5, with D possibly being TRBD1 (5 bases). Germline CDR1 reads SEHNR; CDR2 reads FQNEAQ (reference sequence). The CDR3 runs 15 residues. The V end lost 5 bases, the J end lost 0 bases, and 11 bases lay between the germline ends. The CDR3 region is CASSLEGNSNQPQHF. Written as DNA, the CDR3 is TGTGCCAGCAGCCTGGAGGGGAATAGCAATCAGCCCCAGCATTTT.

The genes are TRBV9 and TRBJ2-7, with TRBD2 matching 9 bases. Per the germline V gene, CDR1 is SGDLS and CDR2 is YYNGEE. This CDR3 contains 12 residues. V dropped 4 bases and J dropped 7; count of bases not matched to a gene: 3. The CDR3 bases are TGTGCCAGCAGCTCTAGCGGGAAAGAGCAGTACTTC. Translation gives CASSSSGKEQYF.

This clone was observed a few times. The chain uses TRBV25-1 and TRBJ1-2; D unclear. Trimming left V 0 bases short and J 4 bases short, with 3 bases between. The V gene's germline CDR1 is MGHDK and CDR2 SYGVNS. The CDR3 length is 12 residues. The CDR3 reads CASSEYTYGYTF. The CDR3 DNA is TGTGCCAGCAGTGAATACACCTATGGCTACACCTTC.

The J gene is TRBJ2-7, the V gene TRBV10-2, with TRBD2 identical over 10 bases. CDR1 and CDR2 from the germline V gene are WSHSY and SAAADI. The CDR3 totals 17 residues. J lost 4 bases, V lost 0 bases, and 9 bases had no gene match. This CDR3 is CASSESPSGSYRYEQYF. For the CDR3, the DNA is TGCGCCAGCAGTGAGTCGCCTAGCGGGAGTTATAGATACGAGCAGTACTTC.

This clone was picked up one time. DNA for the CDR3: TGTGCCAGCTTCCGAGGTGAGGGAGAGCAGTACTTC. Its protein is CASFRGEGEQYF. The chain links TRBV2 to TRBJ2-7; tentative D call: TRBD2 (5 bases). The CDR3 is made up of 12 amino acids. V lost 8 bases to trimming and J lost 7 bases, with 15 bases between them. CDR1 is SNHLY and CDR2 is FYNNEI in the germline V gene.

The chain has TRBV30 and TRBJ1-2, with D possibly matching TRBD1 (6 bases). CDR3 size: 18 residues. V lost 4 bases, J lost 2 bases, and 26 bases lay in between. Looked up from germline, CDR1 is GTSNPN and CDR2 is SVGIG (reference sequence). This chain's CDR3 is CAWTVFPGGGMGNYGYTF. The CDR3, as DNA: TGTGCCTGGACCGTTTTTCCAGGAGGGGGAATGGGCAACTATGGCTACACCTTC.